This T cell receptor beta chain was recorded in a study of blood T cell repertoires in COVID-19 (dated by TCRdb to the early 2020s). As for the study more broadly: Collaborator samples came from the United States, Italy and Spain and covered acute and convalescent phases of COVID-19. Where available, HLA class I and class II types were taken from metadata supplied by the sample provider and were not determined by assay-based typing. The repertoires were made available in a free public database intended to serve as a resource for research on the immune response to SARS-CoV-2. Nearly every sample came with metadata listing a de-identified subject ID, COVID-19 status, age in years and sex. The samples were drawn from two sources: the first 160 participants of the ongoing ImmuneRACE study, and 1,200 or so subjects contributed by 6 global collaborators. The prospective study material was composed of cDNA or gDNA derived from T cells, B-cell-depleted T cells, or PBMCs. Subjects who had been exposed to COVID-19, were actively infected with it, or had recovered from it provided the deeply sampled blood TCRbeta repertoires that made up the dataset. What the study reported, not specific to this receptor: The quantity of clinical and demographic metadata differed by source and by participant and was supplied without curation.

For this clone: This receptor's antigen is unknown. There are no base qualities to consult, and no much larger clone falls within one base.

Each collaborating institution followed its own protocols to collect whole blood in K2EDTA tubes. For TCRbeta analysis, collaborator samples were shipped as frozen whole blood, as isolated PBMCs, or as DNA extracted from either sample type. TCRbeta CDR3 regions were amplified from genomic DNA using the immunoSEQ Assay, a bias-controlled multiplex PCR. The published analysis was carried out like this. Within the assay, amplification of reference gene primers was used to estimate how many nucleated cells each sample contained. To quantify the absolute abundance of each unique TCRbeta CDR3 rearrangement, sequence reads were collapsed and filtered. For each sample, productive Simpson clonality was calculated as the square root of Simpson's diversity index across productive rearrangements. This is the immuneACCESS table as TCRdb keeps it, with only in-frame sequences that have V and J called. A part of the clones is gone; compared with another copy, unresolved V genes explain less than half, and the rest is unexplained. V and J calls and clone size are those listed in that table; D and trimming were worked out from the DNA. A total of 150,000 to 200,000 clones appear in this sample, 82% of them only once. The ten largest clones represent roughly 5% of the sample.

Germline trimming: 4 bases from V, 9 bases from J; junction bases outside gene matches: 12. Sequences MNHEY (CDR1) and SMNVEV (CDR2) are obtained from the germline V gene (reference sequence). The CDR3 runs 15 amino acids, cysteine and phenylalanine included. The CDR3 DNA has 45 bases and is translated from base 1. The V gene is TRBV27 and the J gene is TRBJ1-5; TRBD1 fits 7 bases in the junction. This receptor was taken from a woman aged 25 to 39 with acute or convalescent COVID-19. Sequencing used peripheral blood. The DNA is TGTGCCAGCAGTTGGACCACAGGGGCTGGGATGCCCCAGCATTTT. This translates into CASSWTTGAGMPQHF.